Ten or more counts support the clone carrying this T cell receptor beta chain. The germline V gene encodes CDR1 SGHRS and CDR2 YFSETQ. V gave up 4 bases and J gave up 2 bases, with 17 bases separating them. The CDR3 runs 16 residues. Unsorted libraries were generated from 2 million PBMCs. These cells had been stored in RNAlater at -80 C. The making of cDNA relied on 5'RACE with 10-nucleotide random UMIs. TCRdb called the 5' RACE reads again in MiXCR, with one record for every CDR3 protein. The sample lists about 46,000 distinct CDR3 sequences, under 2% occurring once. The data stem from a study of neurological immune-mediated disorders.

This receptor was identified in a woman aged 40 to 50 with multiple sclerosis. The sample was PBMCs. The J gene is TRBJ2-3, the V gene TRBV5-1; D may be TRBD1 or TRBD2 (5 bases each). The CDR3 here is CASSPGRLGVTDTQYF. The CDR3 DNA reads TGCGCCAGCAGCCCGGGACGGTTAGGGGTCACAGATACGCAGTATTTT.